The next 19 T cell receptor beta chains were all read from a single sample in a study of blood T cell repertoires in COVID-19. Assay used: immunoSEQ multiplex PCR; TCRdb lists only in-frame clones, some missing. This table has about 320,000 clones, roughly 90% appearing once. The sample consisted of PBMCs or T cells enriched from blood (not recorded which). These receptors were obtained from a man in his fifties or sixties who had recovered from COVID-19.

The chain couples TRBV5-1 to TRBJ2-1; 9 nucleotides line up with TRBD1. The CDR3 spans 15 residues. Trimming removed 4 bases from V and 5 bases from J; junction bases left unmatched: 7. Germline CDR1 reads SGHRS; CDR2 reads YFSETQ. Written as DNA, the CDR3 is TGCGCCAGCAGCCCGACAGGGGGGTCCCACAATGAGCAGTTCTTC. It is translated as CASSPTGGSHNEQFF.

V is TRBV27 and J is TRBJ2-3; D is unclear. Per the germline V gene, CDR1 is MNHEY and CDR2 is SMNVEV (reference sequence). The V and J ends lost 6 bases and 5 bases respectively, with 15 bases between them. The CDR3 totals 14 residues. The CDR3 is CASSLGERGDTQYF. The CDR3 DNA sequence: TGTGCCAGCAGCCTCGGCGAGCGTGGAGATACGCAGTATTTT.

This chain connects TRBV11-2 to TRBJ2-1; no definite D call. The ends were cut back, 6 bases at V and 8 bases at J, with 8 bases in the middle. CDR1 and CDR2 from the germline V gene are SGHAT and FQNNGV. This CDR3 contains 11 residues. CDR3 nucleotide sequence: TGTGCCAGCAGATTTAGCCATGAGCAGTTCTTC. It encodes CASRFSHEQFF.

This chain joins TRBV6-5 and TRBJ1-1; no clear D. This CDR3 comprises 13 residues. The V gene lost 3 bases and the J gene lost 6 bases, with 11 bases spanning the gap. Germline-derived CDR1 and CDR2 are MNHEY and SVGAGI. The CDR3 nucleotides read TGTGCCAGCAGTTATGGGAGCCGGGCTGAAGCTTTCTTT. Translated, it gives CASSYGSRAEAFF.

J is TRBJ1-1 and V is TRBV27; D gene uncertain. The germline gives CDR1 MNHEY, CDR2 SMNVEV (reference sequence). This CDR3 region has 12 residues. V lost 5 bases and J 10 bases, leaving 14 bases between the germline ends. CDR3 sequence: CASSAPRLGAFF. CDR3 coding DNA: TGTGCCAGCAGTGCCCCGCGACTAGGAGCTTTCTTT.

This chain joins TRBV2 and TRBJ1-5; TRBD1 is a possible D gene (5 bases). With 4 bases removed from V and 5 bases from J, the gap between germline ends came to 15 bases. CDR1 SNHLY and CDR2 FYNNEI come from the germline V gene. This CDR3 spans 15 amino acids. CDR3 sequence (DNA): TGTGCCAGCAGTGGTTCCGGGCAGGGCGATCAGCCCCAGCATTTT. Translation gives CASSGSGQGDQPQHF.

The V gene is TRBV6-1, the J gene TRBJ1-5, with D hard to call. The CDR3 consists of 17 residues. With 0 bases removed from V and 5 bases from J, the gap between germline ends came to 17 bases. The germline V gene encodes CDR1 MNHNS and CDR2 SASEGT. CDR3 region: CASSEAQFRSEDQPQHF. For the CDR3, the DNA is TGTGCCAGCAGTGAAGCGCAATTCCGGTCTGAAGATCAGCCCCAGCATTTT.

The rearrangement joins TRBV27 to TRBJ2-1, with D unresolved. The CDR3 covers 14 residues. Germline V gives CDR1 MNHEY, CDR2 SMNVEV (reference sequence). Trimming shortened V by 2 bases and J by 8 bases, and 13 bases separated the two germline ends. The CDR3 region has the DNA TGTGCCAGCAGTTTAGCCCAGCCAGGCTATGAGCAGTTCTTC. Its protein product is CASSLAQPGYEQFF.

In its sample, this clone was seen once. The chain has TRBV6-2 or TRBV6-3 and TRBJ2-1; 8 bases line up with TRBD2. The CDR3 extends over 16 amino acids. Losses at the gene ends were 0 bases for V and 2 bases for J; bases not matched to a gene: 3. Germline V gene data show CDR1 as MNHEY and CDR2 as SVGEGT. The CDR3 protein is CASSYSSGTPYNEQFF. The CDR3 DNA is TGTGCCAGCAGTTACTCTAGCGGGACACCCTACAATGAGCAGTTCTTC.

This clone showed up just once. The chain uses TRBV19 and TRBJ2-7, with a tentative D call TRBD1 (6 bases). CDR1 is LNHDA and CDR2 is SQIVND in the germline V gene (reference sequence). The CDR3 extends over 12 amino acids. Trimming took 8 bases from V and 5 from J, leaving 13 bases between them. The DNA for the CDR3 is TGTGCCAGTCGCCTGGGGGCTAACGAGCAGTACTTC. It codes for CASRLGANEQYF. The entire variable domain, with the rest obtained from reference TRBV19 and TRBJ2-7, is as follows: DGGITQSPKYLFRKEGQNVTLSCEQNLNHDAMYWYRQDPGQGLRLIYYSQIVNDFQKGDIAEGYSVSREKKESFPLTVTSAQKNPTAFYLCASRLGANEQYFGPGTRLTVT.

CDR3 amino acids: CASSLQGAREKLFF. The DNA of the CDR3 is TGTGCCAGCAGTTTACAGGGGGCTAGGGAAAAACTGTTTTTT. The rearrangement uses TRBV7-2 and TRBJ1-4, with 9 bases aligning to TRBD1. In germline, CDR1 is SGHTA, CDR2 FQGNSA. The ends lost 6 bases at V and 8 bases at J; junction bases unmatched: 7. This CDR3 has 14 amino acids. Complete variable domain (other parts from reference TRBV7-2 and TRBJ1-4): GAGVSQSPSNKVTEKGKDVELRCDPISGHTALYWYRQSLGQGLEFLIYFQGNSAPDKSGLPSDRFSAERTGGSVSTLTIQRTQQEDSAVYLCASSLQGAREKLFFGSGTQLSVL.

This clone appeared a few times. This chain connects TRBV6-2 or TRBV6-3 to TRBJ2-1; no reliable D call. V lost 2 bases and J 0 bases, leaving 11 bases between the germline ends. Germline CDR1 is MNHEY and CDR2 is SVGEGT. This CDR3 has 16 residues. For the CDR3, the DNA is TGTGCCAGCAGTTACCTCCAGGTTAGCTCCTACAATGAGCAGTTCTTC. Translating it yields CASSYLQVSSYNEQFF.

The chain carries TRBV18 and TRBJ2-5; possibly TRBD1 for D (6 bases). Trimming took 4 bases from V and 4 from J, leaving 13 bases between them. Germline V gene lookup returns CDR1 KGHSH and CDR2 LQKENI. This CDR3 contains 14 residues. In nucleotides, the CDR3 is TGTGCCAGCTCACGTCACCAGGGGAGAGAGACCCAGTACTTC. This sequence encodes CASSRHQGRETQYF.

V and J are TRBV13 and TRBJ2-6; tentative D call: TRBD1 (5 bases). The CDR3 is 15 amino acids. Germline lookup yields CDR1 PRHDT and CDR2 FYEKMQ (reference sequence). V was clipped by 6 bases and J by 0 bases, with 9 bases between them. Here the CDR3 DNA reads TGTGCCAGCAGTTGGGGCACCTCTGGGGCCAACGTCCTGACTTTC. This encodes CASSWGTSGANVLTF. Full variable domain (missing parts from reference TRBV13 and TRBJ2-6): AAGVIQSPRHLIKEKRETATLKCYPIPRHDTVYWYQQGPGQDPQFLISFYEKMQSDKGSIPDRFSAQQFSDYHSELNMSSLELGDSALYFCASSWGTSGANVLTFGAGSRLTVL.

This chain uses TRBV7-9 with TRBJ1-2; tentative D call: TRBD1 (6 bases). Germline CDR1 reads SEHNR; CDR2 reads FQNEAQ (reference sequence). Trimming took off 5 bases at V and 5 bases at J, with 12 bases between the two ends. The CDR3 sequence is 13 residues long. CDR3 coding DNA: TGTGCCAGCAGCATACAGGGTTCATATGGCTACACCTTC. Its translation is CASSIQGSYGYTF.

The V call is TRBV30, the J call TRBJ2-7, with D tentatively TRBD2 (5 bases). V was trimmed by 8 bases and J by 0 bases, leaving 14 bases between them. Germline CDR1 GTSNPN, CDR2 SVGIG (reference sequence). The CDR3 consists of 13 residues. This CDR3 is CARRSRDSYEQYF. In DNA, the CDR3 is TGTGCCCGCCGGTCCCGGGACTCCTACGAGCAGTACTTC.

The gene calls are TRBV4-3 and TRBJ1-1; D gene uncertain. Germline-derived CDR1 and CDR2 are LGHNA and YSLEER. The V and J ends lost 1 base and 1 base respectively, with 4 bases between them. The CDR3 totals 13 residues. The CDR3 loop reads CASSQVRNTEAFF. The CDR3 DNA reads TGCGCCAGCAGCCAAGTGCGGAACACTGAAGCTTTCTTT.

This clone has only a few counts. The J gene is TRBJ1-2, the V gene TRBV12-3 or TRBV12-4; D gene uncertain. This CDR3 region has 13 residues. Between the trimmed V and J ends, which lost 0 bases and 4 bases, there was a span of 6 bases. The CDR3 DNA is TGTGCCAGCAGTTTAGCAGCCGGCTATGGCTACACCTTC. This encodes CASSLAAGYGYTF.

The chain carries TRBV6-1 and TRBJ1-4; 8 bases agree with TRBD1. The CDR3 has 16 residues. V gave up 4 bases and J gave up 6 bases; unmatched junction bases: 10. The germline gives CDR1 MNHNS, CDR2 SASEGT. As DNA, the CDR3 is TGTGCCAGCAGTGCTGACAGGGGCCCGGTAGATGAAAAACTGTTTTTT. It encodes CASSADRGPVDEKLFF.